These 4 T cell receptor beta chains were sequenced from one sample in a study of blood T cell repertoires in COVID-19. Generated by immunoSEQ multiplex PCR, the TCRdb table keeps only in-frame clones and is missing some. The sample carries about 270,000 clones, 85% to 90% recorded once. Material: PBMCs or T cells enriched from blood (not recorded which). These receptors were obtained from a woman aged 25 to 39 with acute COVID-19.

The V and J genes are TRBV7-3 and TRBJ2-5; 7 bases fit TRBD1. Germline V lookup: CDR1 SGHTA, CDR2 FQGTGA. The CDR3 totals 15 residues. V lost 5 bases, J lost 2 bases, and 8 bases stayed unmatched. CDR3 region: CASSEQGSRQETQYF. The CDR3, as DNA: TGTGCCAGCAGCGAACAGGGGTCGAGGCAAGAGACCCAGTACTTC.

V and J are TRBV6-2 or TRBV6-3 and TRBJ2-7; D is perhaps TRBD2 (5 bases). The CDR3 extends over 13 amino acids. Germline V CDR1 and CDR2: MNHEY, SVGEGT. The V end lost 4 bases, the J end lost 3 bases, and 10 bases lay between the germline ends. CDR3 in DNA: TGTGCCAGCAGTTTAGGCGGAGGCTACGAGCAGTACTTC. Protein sequence: CASSLGGGYEQYF.

V gene TRBV6-5 combines with J gene TRBJ2-7, with 8 bases matching TRBD2. The CDR3 runs 14 residues. Germline-derived CDR1 and CDR2 are MNHEY and SVGAGI. The junction had 1 base not matched to a gene; V was cut back by 0 bases and J by 3 bases. CDR3 nucleotide sequence: TGTGCCAGCAGTTACTCCAGCGGGAGCTACGAGCAGTACTTC. Protein sequence: CASSYSSGSYEQYF.

The J gene is TRBJ2-3, the V gene TRBV29-1; the match to TRBD2 covers 14 bases. The CDR3 is 16 amino acids. Trimming removed 6 bases from V and 4 bases from J; junction bases left unmatched: 9. Germline CDR1 reads SQVTM; CDR2 reads ANQGSEA. The CDR3 loop is CSVHGTSGSDSDTQYF. In DNA form, the CDR3 reads TGCAGCGTACACGGGACTAGCGGGAGTGATTCAGATACGCAGTATTTT.